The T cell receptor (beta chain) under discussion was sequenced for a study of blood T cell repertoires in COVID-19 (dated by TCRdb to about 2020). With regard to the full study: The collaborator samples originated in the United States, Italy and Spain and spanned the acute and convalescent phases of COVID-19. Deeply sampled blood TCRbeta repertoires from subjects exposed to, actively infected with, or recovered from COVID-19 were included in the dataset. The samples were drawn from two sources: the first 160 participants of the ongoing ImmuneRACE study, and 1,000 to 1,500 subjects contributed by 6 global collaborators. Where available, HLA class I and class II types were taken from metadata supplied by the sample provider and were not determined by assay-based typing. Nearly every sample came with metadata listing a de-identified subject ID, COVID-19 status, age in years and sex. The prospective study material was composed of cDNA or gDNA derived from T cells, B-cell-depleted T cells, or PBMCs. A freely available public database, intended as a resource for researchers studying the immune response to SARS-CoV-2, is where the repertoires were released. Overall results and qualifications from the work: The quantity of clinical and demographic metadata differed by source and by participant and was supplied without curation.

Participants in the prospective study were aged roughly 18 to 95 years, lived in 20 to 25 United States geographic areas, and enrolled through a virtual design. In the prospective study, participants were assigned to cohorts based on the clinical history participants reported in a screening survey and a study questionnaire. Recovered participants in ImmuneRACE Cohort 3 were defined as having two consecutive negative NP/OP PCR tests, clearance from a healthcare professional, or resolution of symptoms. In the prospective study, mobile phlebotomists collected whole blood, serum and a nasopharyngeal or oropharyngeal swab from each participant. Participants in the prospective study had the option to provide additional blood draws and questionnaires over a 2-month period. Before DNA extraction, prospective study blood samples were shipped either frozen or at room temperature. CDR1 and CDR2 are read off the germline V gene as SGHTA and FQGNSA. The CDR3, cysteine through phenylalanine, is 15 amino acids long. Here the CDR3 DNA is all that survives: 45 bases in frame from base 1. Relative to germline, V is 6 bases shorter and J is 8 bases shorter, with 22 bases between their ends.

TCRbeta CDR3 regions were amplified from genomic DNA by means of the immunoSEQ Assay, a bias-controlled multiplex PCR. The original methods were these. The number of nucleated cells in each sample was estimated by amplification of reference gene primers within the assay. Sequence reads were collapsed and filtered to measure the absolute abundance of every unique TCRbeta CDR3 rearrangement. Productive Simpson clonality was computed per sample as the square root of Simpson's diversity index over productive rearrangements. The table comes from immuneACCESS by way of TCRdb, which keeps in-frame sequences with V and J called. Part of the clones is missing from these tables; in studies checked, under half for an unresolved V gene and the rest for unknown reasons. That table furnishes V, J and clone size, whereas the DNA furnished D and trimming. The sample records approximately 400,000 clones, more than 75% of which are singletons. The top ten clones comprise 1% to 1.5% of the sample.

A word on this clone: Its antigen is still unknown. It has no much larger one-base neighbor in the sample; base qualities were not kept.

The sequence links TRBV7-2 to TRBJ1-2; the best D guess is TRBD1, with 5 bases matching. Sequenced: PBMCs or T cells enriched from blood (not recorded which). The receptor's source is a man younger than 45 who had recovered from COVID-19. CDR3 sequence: CASRPAGGRPFGYTF. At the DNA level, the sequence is TGTGCCAGCAGGCCGGCGGGGGGACGGCCTTTCGGCTACACCTTC. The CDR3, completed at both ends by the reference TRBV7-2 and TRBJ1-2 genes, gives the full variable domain GAGVSQSPSNKVTEKGKDVELRCDPISGHTALYWYRQSLGQGLEFLIYFQGNSAPDKSGLPSDRFSAERTGGSVSTLTIQRTQQEDSAVYLCASRPAGGRPFGYTFGSGTRLTVV.